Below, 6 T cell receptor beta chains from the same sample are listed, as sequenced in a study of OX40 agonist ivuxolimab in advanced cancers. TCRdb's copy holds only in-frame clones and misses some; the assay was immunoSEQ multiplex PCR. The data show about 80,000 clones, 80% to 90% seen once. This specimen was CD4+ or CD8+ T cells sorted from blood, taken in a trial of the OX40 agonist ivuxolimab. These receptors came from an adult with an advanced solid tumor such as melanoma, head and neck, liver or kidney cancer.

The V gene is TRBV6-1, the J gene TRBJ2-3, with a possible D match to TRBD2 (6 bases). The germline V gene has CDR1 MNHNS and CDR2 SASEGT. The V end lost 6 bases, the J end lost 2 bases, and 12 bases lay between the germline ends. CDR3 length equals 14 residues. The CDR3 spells CASSRPGDTDTQYF. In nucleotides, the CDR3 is TGTGCCAGCAGCCGTCCGGGGGACACAGATACGCAGTATTTT.

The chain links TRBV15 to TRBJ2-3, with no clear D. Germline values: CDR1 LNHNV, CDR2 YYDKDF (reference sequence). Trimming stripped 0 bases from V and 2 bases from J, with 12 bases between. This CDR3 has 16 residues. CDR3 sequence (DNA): TGTGCCACCAGCAGAGAGGCTCTGGGGATCACAGATACGCAGTATTTT. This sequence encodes CATSREALGITDTQYF.

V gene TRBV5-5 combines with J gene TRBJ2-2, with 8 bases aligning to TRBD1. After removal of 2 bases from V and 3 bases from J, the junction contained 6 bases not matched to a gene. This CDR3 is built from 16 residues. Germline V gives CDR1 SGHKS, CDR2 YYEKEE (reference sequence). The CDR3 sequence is CASSFGQGRYTGELFF. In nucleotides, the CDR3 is TGTGCCAGCAGCTTTGGACAGGGAAGGTACACCGGGGAGCTGTTTTTT.

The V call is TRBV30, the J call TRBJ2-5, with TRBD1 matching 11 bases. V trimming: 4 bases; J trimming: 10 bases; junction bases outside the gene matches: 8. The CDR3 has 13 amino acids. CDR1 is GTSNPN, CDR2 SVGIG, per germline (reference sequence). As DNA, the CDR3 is TGTGCCTGGATGCCGGGACAGGGGGGGGTCCAGTACTTC. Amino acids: CAWMPGQGGVQYF.

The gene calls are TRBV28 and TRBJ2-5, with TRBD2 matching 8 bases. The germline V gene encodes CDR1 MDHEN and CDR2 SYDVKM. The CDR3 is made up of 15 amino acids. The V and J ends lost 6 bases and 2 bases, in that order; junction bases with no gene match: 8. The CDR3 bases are TGTGCCAGCAGCCGTCCTGCGGGGGGTCAAGAGACCCAGTACTTC. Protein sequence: CASSRPAGGQETQYF. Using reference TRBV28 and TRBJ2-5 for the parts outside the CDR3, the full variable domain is DVKVTQSSRYLVKRTGEKVFLECVQDMDHENMFWYRQDPGLGLRLIYFSYDVKMKEKGDIPEGYSVSREKKERFSLILESASTNQTSMYLCASSRPAGGQETQYFGPGTRLLVL.

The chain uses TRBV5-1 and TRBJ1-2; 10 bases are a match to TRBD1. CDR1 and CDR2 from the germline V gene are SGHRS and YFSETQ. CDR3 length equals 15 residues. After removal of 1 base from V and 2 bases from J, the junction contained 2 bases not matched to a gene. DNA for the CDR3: TGCGCCAGCAGCTTGTCGGGACAGGGGAACTATGGCTACACCTTC. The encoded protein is CASSLSGQGNYGYTF.